The subject of this entry is one T cell receptor (beta chain). Sequencing was performed with immunoSEQ multiplex PCR; in TCRdb, only in-frame clones are kept and a portion is missing. The table has 98,000 or so clones, around 94% seen once. The V gene lost 2 bases and the J gene lost 0 bases, with 13 bases spanning the gap. Germline CDR1 MNHEY, CDR2 SVGAGI. This CDR3 is built from 16 residues. The sample originates from a study of OX40 agonist ivuxolimab in advanced cancers. The overall study: People who had prior anti-PD-1, anti-PD-L1 or anti-CTLA-4 therapy could take part, and around 40% had some.

This receptor was identified in an adult with an advanced solid tumor such as melanoma, head and neck, liver or kidney cancer. The specimen was CD4+ or CD8+ T cells sorted from blood, collected in a trial of the OX40 agonist ivuxolimab. The gene calls are TRBV6-5 and TRBJ1-2; TRBD1 might be the D (6 bases). Here the CDR3 reads CASSYGRGPPNYGYTF. CDR3 sequence (DNA): TGTGCCAGCAGTTACGGGCGGGGGCCTCCTAACTATGGCTACACCTTC.